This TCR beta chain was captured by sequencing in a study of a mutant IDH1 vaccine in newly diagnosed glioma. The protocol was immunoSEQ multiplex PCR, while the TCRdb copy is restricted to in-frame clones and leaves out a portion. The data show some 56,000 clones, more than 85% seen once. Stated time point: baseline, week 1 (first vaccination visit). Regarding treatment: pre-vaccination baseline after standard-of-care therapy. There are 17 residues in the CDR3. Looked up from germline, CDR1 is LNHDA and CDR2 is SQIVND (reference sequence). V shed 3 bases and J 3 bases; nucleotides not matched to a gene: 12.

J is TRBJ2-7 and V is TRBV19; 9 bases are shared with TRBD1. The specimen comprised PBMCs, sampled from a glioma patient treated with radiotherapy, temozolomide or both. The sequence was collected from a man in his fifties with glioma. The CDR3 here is CASSIDSRTGVVYEQYF. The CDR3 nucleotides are TGTGCCAGTAGTATTGACTCCCGGACAGGGGTCGTCTACGAGCAGTACTTC.